This TCR beta chain was identified in a study of blood T cells in healthy people across ages (dated by TCRdb to 2013 to 2016). Broadly, across the study: In model experiments, roughly one uniquely barcoded TCR beta cDNA molecule per two T cells was captured by template switching. Age-related changes in TCR beta repertoire diversity were measured in the study by deep sequencing normalized with unique cDNA molecular identifiers. The donors were split into four age groups: young (average around 15 years), middle-aged (roughly 42), aged (roughly 65) and long-lived (roughly 88). Using the same blood draw, the study looked at two additional independent replicas of 1 million unique cDNA reads for two donors, one aged 18 to 30 and the other aged 80 or older. Broader findings and caveats from the paper: Compared with the aged group, the long-lived group had more naive CD4+ T cells, fewer expanded clones and increased TCR diversity, a pattern suggesting age selection. Estimates of total diversity based on one million sequenced T cells were regarded as lower bounds and as underestimates. Because donor CMV infection status was unknown, age-related changes in expanded clonotypes were potentially confounded. Because profiling used bulk unsorted PBMCs, naive and antigen-experienced compartments could not be compared conclusively. Observed TCR beta diversity per million T cells fell roughly linearly with age, and a significant reduction was already apparent by age around 36. Observed TCR beta diversity correlated strongly with the percentage of naive T cells measured by flow cytometry.

The donors were under 40 Caucasian individuals from Russia, aged roughly 6 to 100 years, who were systemically healthy. Each donor gave roughly 9.5 milliliters of peripheral blood, collected into EDTA-treated Vacutainer tubes. PBMCs were isolated by Ficoll-Paque density-gradient centrifugation, with at least 6.5 million obtained per sample. Total RNA, at least 6 micrograms per sample, was extracted from PBMCs with Trizol reagent. Naive CD45RAhigh/CD27high T cell percentages were measured by flow cytometry on a PBMC aliquot from every donor. The library relied on 5' RACE. TCRdb shows the sequencer as Illumina HiSeq 2500. The second PCR ran for about 7 to 11 cycles and used a J-beta primer mix along with a sample-barcoded 5' primer. A unique molecular identifier was introduced onto each TCR beta cDNA molecule by a template-switch 5' adaptor carrying 12 random nucleotides. At least 3 million CDR3-containing paired-end reads were obtained from each sample. First-strand cDNA was synthesized from all RNA with the Mint cDNA synthesis kit, primed by a TRBC-specific oligonucleotide. Following uracil-DNA glycosylase treatment, a first 18-cycle PCR with universal primers M1SS and BC2_uni_R was performed on all cDNA. On the authors' methods: Normalization of each sample was performed by random selection of 1 million high-quality reads, each carrying a distinct molecular identifier. Reads sharing molecular identifiers were discarded rather than binned into consensus sequences. MiTCR, run with a Q25 quality threshold and the strictest error-elimination algorithm, handled CDR3 identification, clonotype clustering and error correction. A nonparametric unseen species model with Euler transformation was used to estimate a lower bound on total TCR beta diversity. TCRdb's own reprocessing of the public reads used fastp at Q25 and MiXCR and kept productive beta chains. Rows matching on CDR3 protein sequence are summarized as one entry with the most common DNA and genes. TCRdb assigned the V and J calls; the authors' analysis was not used. For this sample there are hundreds of thousands of distinct CDR3 sequences; 27% appear just once. Approximately 3.3% of the sample is held by the ten biggest clonotypes.

A remark on this clonotype: Which antigen it targets is not known. Base-call qualities are not available, and no considerably larger clone is one nucleotide away.

Reading from cysteine to phenylalanine, the CDR3 counts 15 amino acids. Of the read, only the CDR3 DNA is kept; its 45 bases are in frame from base 1. Trimming takes 1 base from V and 7 bases from J, and the germline ends sit 13 bases apart. For CDR1 and CDR2, the germline V gene lists MNHEY and SVGEGT. These sequences were also reported in another study, on T cells of mothers and their children. The second study reports: Nine systemically healthy Caucasian individuals served as donors, namely three mothers together with their six children. cDNA synthesis used all of the extracted RNA, with around 1.4 ug of RNA in each 15 ul reaction. In the second PCR, the M1S primer introduced both the sample barcodes and 2-4 random nucleotides. Each mother yielded over 8.5 million TCR beta CDR3 reads and each child some 3 million reads. Thymic selection shapes the output of TCR recombination in a similar way in related and unrelated pairs, and inherited differences have a minor effect. Normalized repertoire overlap was always slightly but never significantly higher in related than unrelated mother-child pairs. Persistent microchimeric T cell clones were not detected, at a sensitivity of around 100 clones per million clonotypes. To look for features that set related mother-child pairs apart from unrelated individuals, the researchers ran deep NGS to compare the TCR beta repertoires of mothers and children. Mothers averaged roughly 36 +/- 4 years of age and children averaged around 10 +/- 4 years. Libraries were sequenced on Illumina HiSeq 2000 with 100+100 nt paired-end reads after adapter ligation with NEBNext reagents. To prevent cross-contamination, the mother and child libraries were prepared one month apart and sequenced in separate runs. For each donor, between about 500,000 and 2,200,000 distinct TCR beta clonotypes were identified. Naive TCR beta clonotypes were estimated from low-frequency clonotypes matched to each donor's FACS-determined naive share, without sorting.

The chain uses TRBV6-2 or TRBV6-3 and TRBJ1-4; possibly the D gene is TRBD1, per 6 matching bases. The TCR sequence derives from a boy younger than 10 in good health. Sequencing was carried out using blood. The CDR3 protein sequence reads: CASSYLGGPGEKLFF. The sequenced DNA: TGTGCCAGCAGTTACTTAGGGGGACCAGGTGAAAAACTGTTTTTT.